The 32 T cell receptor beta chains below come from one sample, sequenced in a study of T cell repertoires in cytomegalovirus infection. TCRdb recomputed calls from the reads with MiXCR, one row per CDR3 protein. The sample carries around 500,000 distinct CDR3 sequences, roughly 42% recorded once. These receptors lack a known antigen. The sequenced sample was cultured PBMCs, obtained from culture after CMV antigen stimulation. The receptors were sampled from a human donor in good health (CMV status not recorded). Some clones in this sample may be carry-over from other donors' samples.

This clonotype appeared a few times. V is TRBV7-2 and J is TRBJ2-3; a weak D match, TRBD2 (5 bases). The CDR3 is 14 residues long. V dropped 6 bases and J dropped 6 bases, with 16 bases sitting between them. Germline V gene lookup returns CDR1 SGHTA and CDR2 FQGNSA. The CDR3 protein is CASSLARGVDTQYF. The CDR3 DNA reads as TGTGCCAGCAGTCTAGCCCGAGGTGTGGATACGCAGTATTTT. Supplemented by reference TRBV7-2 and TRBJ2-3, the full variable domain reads GAGVSQSPSNKVTEKGKDVELRCDPISGHTALYWYRQSLGQGLEFLIYFQGNSAPDKSGLPSDRFSAERTGGSVSTLTIQRTQQEDSAVYLCASSLARGVDTQYFGPGTRLTVL.

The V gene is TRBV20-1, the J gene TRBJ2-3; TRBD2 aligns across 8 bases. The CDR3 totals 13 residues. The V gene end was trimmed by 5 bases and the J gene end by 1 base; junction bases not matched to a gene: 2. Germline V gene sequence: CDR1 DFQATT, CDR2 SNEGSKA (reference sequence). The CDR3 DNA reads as TGCAGTGCTTCGACTAGCGGCACAGATACGCAGTATTTT. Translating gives CSASTSGTDTQYF.

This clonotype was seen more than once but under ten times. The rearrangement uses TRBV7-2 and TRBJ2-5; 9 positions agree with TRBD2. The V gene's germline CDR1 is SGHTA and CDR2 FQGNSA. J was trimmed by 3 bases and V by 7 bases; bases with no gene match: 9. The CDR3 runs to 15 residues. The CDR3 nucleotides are TGTGCCAGCAACGTTGGCGGGGGGGCCGAAGAGACCCAGTACTTC. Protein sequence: CASNVGGGAEETQYF.

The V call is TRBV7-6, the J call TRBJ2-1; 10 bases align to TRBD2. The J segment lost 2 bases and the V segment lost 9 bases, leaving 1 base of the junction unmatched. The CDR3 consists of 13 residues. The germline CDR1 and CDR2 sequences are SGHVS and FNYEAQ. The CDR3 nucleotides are TGTGCCAGTACTAGCGGGGCCTACAATGAGCAGTTCTTC. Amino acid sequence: CASTSGAYNEQFF.

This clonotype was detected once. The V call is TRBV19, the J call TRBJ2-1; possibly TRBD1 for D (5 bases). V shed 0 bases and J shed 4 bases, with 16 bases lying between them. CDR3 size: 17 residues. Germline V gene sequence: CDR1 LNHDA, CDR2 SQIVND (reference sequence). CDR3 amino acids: CASSIDTWQGRYNEQFF. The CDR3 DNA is TGTGCCAGTAGTATAGATACGTGGCAGGGAAGGTACAATGAGCAGTTCTTC.

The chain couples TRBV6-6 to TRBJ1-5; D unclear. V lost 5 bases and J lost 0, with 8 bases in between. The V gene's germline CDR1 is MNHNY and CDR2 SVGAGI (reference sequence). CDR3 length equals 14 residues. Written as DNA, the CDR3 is TGTGCCAGCAGTACGAGATATAGCAATCAGCCCCAGCATTTT. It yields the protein CASSTRYSNQPQHF.

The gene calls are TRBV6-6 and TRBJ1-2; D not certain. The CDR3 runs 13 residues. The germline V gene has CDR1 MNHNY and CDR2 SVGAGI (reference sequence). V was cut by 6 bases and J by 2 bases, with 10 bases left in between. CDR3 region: CASRRSRNYGYTF. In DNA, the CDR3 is TGTGCCAGCAGGAGGTCACGGAACTATGGCTACACCTTC.

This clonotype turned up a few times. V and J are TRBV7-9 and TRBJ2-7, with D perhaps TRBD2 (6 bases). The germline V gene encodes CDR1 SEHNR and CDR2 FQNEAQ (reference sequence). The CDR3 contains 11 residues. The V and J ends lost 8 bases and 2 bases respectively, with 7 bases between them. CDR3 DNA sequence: TGTGCCAGCGGAGGGGCCTACGAGCAGTACTTC. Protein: CASGGAYEQYF.

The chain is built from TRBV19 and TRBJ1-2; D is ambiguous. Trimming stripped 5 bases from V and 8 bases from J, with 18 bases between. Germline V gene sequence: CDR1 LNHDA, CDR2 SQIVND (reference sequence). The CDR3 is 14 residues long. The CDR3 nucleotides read TGTGCCAGTAGTGTATCAGGTATCAGGCGCGGCTACACCTTC. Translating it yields CASSVSGIRRGYTF.

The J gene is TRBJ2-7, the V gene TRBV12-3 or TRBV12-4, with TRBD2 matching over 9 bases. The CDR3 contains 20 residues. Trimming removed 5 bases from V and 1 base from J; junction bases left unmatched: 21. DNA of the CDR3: TGTGCCAGCAGTCCCCCCGAGGGGACAGCGGGAGGAGGGGATTCCTACGAGCAGTACTTC. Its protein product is CASSPPEGTAGGGDSYEQYF.

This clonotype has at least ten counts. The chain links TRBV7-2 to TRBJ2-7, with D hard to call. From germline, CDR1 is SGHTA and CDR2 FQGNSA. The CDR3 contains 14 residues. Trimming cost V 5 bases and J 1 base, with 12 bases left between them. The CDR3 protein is CASSRTTSSYEQYF. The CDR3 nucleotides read TGTGCCAGCAGCCGTACGACATCTTCCTACGAGCAGTACTTC.

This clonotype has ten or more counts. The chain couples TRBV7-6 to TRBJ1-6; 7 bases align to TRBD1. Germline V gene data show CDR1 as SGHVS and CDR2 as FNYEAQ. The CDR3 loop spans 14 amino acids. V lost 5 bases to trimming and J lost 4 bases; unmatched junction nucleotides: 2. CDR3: CASSVQGYNSPLHF. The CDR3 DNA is TGTGCCAGCAGCGTACAGGGGTATAATTCACCCCTCCACTTT.

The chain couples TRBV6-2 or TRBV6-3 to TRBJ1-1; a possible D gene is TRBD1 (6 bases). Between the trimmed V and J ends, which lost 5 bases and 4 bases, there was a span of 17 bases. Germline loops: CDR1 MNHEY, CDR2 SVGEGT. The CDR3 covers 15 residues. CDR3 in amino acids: CASSLPRGLGTEAFF. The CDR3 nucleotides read TGTGCCAGCAGTCTTCCCAGGGGACTAGGCACTGAAGCTTTCTTT.

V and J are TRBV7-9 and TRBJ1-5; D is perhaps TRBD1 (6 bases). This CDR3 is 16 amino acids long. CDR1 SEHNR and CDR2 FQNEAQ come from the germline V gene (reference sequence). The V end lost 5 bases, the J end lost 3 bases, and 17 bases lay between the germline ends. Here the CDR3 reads CASSVTKGGTNQPQHF. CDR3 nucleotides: TGTGCCAGCAGCGTAACCAAAGGGGGAACCAATCAGCCCCAGCATTTT. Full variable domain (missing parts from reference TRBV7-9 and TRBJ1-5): DTGVSQNPRHKITKRGQNVTFRCDPISEHNRLYWYRQTLGQGPEFLTYFQNEAQLEKSRLLSDRFSAERPKGSFSTLEIQRTEQGDSAMYLCASSVTKGGTNQPQHFGDGTRLSIL.

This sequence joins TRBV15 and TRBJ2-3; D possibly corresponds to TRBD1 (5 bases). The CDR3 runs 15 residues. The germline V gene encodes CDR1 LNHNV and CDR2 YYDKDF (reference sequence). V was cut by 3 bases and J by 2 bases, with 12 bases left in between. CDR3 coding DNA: TGTGCCACCAGCAGCTTTAGGGGCCCCACAGATACGCAGTATTTT. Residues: CATSSFRGPTDTQYF.

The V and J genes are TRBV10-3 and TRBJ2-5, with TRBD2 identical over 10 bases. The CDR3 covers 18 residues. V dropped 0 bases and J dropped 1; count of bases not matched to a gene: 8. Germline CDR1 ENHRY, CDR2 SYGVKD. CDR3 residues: CAISESLSGLAAQETQYF. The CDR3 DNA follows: TGTGCCATCAGTGAGTCTCTTAGCGGACTAGCGGCCCAAGAGACCCAGTACTTC.

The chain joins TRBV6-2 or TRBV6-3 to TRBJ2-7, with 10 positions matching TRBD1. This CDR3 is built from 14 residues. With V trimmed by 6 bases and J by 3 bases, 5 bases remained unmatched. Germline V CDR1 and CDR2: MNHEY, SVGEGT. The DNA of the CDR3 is TGTGCCAGCAGAAGGGGACAGGGGAACTACGAGCAGTACTTC. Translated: CASRRGQGNYEQYF.

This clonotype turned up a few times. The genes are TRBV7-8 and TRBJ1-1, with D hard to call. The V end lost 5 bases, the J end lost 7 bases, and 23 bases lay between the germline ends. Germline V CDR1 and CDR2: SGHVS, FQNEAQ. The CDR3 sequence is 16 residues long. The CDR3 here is CASSRKQTVGPGEAFF. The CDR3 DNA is TGTGCCAGCAGCCGAAAACAGACCGTCGGGCCCGGTGAAGCTTTCTTT.

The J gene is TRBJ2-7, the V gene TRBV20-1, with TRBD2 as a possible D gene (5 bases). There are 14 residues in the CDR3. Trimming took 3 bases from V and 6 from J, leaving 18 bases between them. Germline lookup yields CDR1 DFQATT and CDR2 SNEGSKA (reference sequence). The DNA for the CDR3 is TGCAGTGCTAGCCCCACTACTAGTGAGGCCGAGCAGTACTTC. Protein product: CSASPTTSEAEQYF.

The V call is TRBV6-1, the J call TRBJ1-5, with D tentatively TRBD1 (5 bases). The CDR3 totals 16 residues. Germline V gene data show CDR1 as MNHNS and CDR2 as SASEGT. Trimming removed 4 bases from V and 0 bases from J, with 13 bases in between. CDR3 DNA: TGTGCCAGCAGTGGGTCCGAGGGGAATAGCAATCAGCCCCAGCATTTT. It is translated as CASSGSEGNSNQPQHF.

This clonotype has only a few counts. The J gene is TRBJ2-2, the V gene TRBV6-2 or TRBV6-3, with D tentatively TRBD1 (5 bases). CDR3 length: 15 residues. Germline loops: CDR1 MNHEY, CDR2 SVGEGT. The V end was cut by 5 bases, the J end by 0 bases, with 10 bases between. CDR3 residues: CASSRDRPNTGELFF. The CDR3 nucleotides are TGTGCCAGCAGTCGCGACAGACCGAACACCGGGGAGCTGTTTTTT.

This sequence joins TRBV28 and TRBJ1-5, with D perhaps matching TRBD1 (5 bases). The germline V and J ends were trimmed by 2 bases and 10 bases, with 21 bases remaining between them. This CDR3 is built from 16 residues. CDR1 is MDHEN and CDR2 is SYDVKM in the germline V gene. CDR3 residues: CASSLIRDGPHLPQHF. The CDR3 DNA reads TGTGCCAGCAGTTTAATCCGGGACGGGCCCCATCTCCCCCAGCATTTT.

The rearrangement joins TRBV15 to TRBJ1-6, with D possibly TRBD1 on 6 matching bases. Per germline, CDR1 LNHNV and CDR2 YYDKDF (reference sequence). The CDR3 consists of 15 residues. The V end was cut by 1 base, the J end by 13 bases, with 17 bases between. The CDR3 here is CATSRARGYSQPLHF. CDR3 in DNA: TGTGCCACCAGCAGAGCCAGGGGCTATTCCCAGCCCCTCCACTTT.

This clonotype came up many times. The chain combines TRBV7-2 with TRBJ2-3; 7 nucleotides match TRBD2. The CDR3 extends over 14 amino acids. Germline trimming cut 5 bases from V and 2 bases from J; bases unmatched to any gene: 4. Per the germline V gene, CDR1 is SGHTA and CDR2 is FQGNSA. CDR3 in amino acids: CASSPGGITDTQYF. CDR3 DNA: TGTGCCAGCAGCCCGGGGGGAATCACAGATACGCAGTATTTT.

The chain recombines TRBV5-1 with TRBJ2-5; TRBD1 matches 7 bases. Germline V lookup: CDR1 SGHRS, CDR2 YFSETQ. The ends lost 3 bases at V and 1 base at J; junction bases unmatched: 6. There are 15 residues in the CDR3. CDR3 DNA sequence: TGCGCCAGCAGCTGGTCGGGACAGCTCCAAGAGACCCAGTACTTC. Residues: CASSWSGQLQETQYF.

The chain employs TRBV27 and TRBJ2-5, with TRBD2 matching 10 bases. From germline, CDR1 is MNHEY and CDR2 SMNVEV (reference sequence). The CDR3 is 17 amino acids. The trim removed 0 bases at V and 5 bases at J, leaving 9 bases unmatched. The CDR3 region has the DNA TGTGCCAGCAGTTTATCGAGGCTAGCGGGAGTACGGGAGACCCAGTACTTC. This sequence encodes CASSLSRLAGVRETQYF.

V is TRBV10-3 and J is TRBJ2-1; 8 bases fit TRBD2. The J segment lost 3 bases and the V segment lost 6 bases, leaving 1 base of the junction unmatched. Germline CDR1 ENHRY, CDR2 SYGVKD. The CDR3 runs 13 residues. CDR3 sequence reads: CAIRLAVYNEQFF. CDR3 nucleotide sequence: TGTGCCATCAGACTAGCGGTCTACAATGAGCAGTTCTTC.

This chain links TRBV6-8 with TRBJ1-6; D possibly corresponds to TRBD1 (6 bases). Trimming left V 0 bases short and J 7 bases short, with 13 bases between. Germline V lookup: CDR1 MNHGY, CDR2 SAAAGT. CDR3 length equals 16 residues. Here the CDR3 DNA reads TGTGCCAGCAGTTACTCGCACAGGGAAGGAAATTCACCCCTCCACTTT. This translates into CASSYSHREGNSPLHF.

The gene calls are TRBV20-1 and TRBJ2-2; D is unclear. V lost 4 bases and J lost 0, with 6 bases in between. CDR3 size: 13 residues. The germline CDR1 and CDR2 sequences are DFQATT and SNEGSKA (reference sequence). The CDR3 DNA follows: TGCAGTGCTATTTCTCCGAACACCGGGGAGCTGTTTTTT. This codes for CSAISPNTGELFF.

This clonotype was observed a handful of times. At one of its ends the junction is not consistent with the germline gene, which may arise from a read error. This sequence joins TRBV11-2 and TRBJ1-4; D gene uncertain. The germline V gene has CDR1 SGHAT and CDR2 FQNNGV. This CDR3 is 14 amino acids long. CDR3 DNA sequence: TGTGCCAGCAGCGCGCCCCCCGGGAATGTAAAACTGTTTTTT. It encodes CASSAPPGNVKLFF.

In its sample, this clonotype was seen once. This CDR3 is CASREAGSNQPQHF. CDR3 DNA: TGTGCCAGCAGGGAGGCAGGGAGCAATCAGCCCCAGCATTTT. This chain uses TRBV2 with TRBJ1-5; a weak D match, TRBD1 (5 bases). The CDR3 spans 14 residues. V was clipped by 6 bases and J by 1 base, with 10 bases between them. CDR1 is SNHLY, CDR2 FYNNEI, per germline.

CDR3 nucleotides: TGTGCCAGCGCTTTCATCGCAGAAGCTTTCTTT. Its translation: CASAFIAEAFF. V is TRBV12-3 or TRBV12-4 and J is TRBJ1-1; D gene uncertain. With 8 bases removed from V and 8 bases from J, the gap between germline ends came to 12 bases. CDR3 length: 11 amino acids.